Listed here are 10 T cell receptor beta chains from one sample, sequenced in a study of blood T cell repertoires in COVID-19. TCRdb keeps only in-frame clones here, not all; method: immunoSEQ multiplex PCR. Altogether 370,000 or so clones are present, roughly 77% being singletons, with the ten largest covering under 1.2%. Sequences were obtained from peripheral blood. These receptors came from a human donor with acute or convalescent COVID-19. The donor label of this sample is uncertain.

The chain couples TRBV30 to TRBJ1-1, with a weak D call TRBD1 (6 bases). V dropped 2 bases and J dropped 2 bases, with 9 bases sitting between them. The CDR3 is 13 amino acids. Germline CDR1 is GTSNPN and CDR2 is SVGIG (reference sequence). The CDR3 here is CAWSTQGNTEAFF. Written as DNA, the CDR3 is TGTGCCTGGAGTACACAGGGAAACACTGAAGCTTTCTTT.

V is TRBV29-1 and J is TRBJ2-7, with 14 bases lining up with TRBD2. Germline V gene sequence: CDR1 SQVTM, CDR2 ANQGSEA. The CDR3 runs to 15 residues. Trimming cost V 5 bases and J 3 bases; bases outside gene matches: 6. Written as DNA, the CDR3 is TGCAGCGTTTCCGTGGGACTAGCGGGAGTCTACGAGCAGTACTTC. This gives the protein CSVSVGLAGVYEQYF.

This clone appeared a few times. V and J are TRBV12-3 or TRBV12-4 and TRBJ1-2; D gene unclear. This CDR3 contains 12 residues. Deletions cut 2 bases from V and 6 bases from J, with 7 bases between. The DNA for the CDR3 is TGTGCCAGCAGTTTATCGGGGAATGGCTACACCTTC. Protein product: CASSLSGNGYTF.

The chain couples TRBV12-3 or TRBV12-4 to TRBJ2-5; the D is unclear. The CDR3 consists of 13 residues. Trimming took 5 bases from V and 0 from J, leaving 7 bases between them. CDR3 DNA sequence: TGTGCCAGCAGTCGACAAGACCAAGAGACCCAGTACTTC. This gives the protein CASSRQDQETQYF.

The chain couples TRBV2 to TRBJ2-2; TRBD1 aligns across 11 bases. Germline assignment: CDR1 SNHLY and CDR2 FYNNEI. This CDR3 region has 20 residues. Trimming cost V 8 bases and J 0 bases; bases outside gene matches: 17. The CDR3 region has the DNA TGTGCCAGCGTCCTACCCAGAGGGACAGGGGGACGTCCGAACACCGGGGAGCTGTTTTTT. This sequence encodes CASVLPRGTGGRPNTGELFF.

As for this clone: Just one base apart from a much larger clone, this may be a read error. The chain couples TRBV6-1 to TRBJ1-5, with D uncertain. CDR3 size: 14 residues. The V end was cut by 3 bases, the J end by 0 bases, with 6 bases between. Germline V gene sequence: CDR1 MNHNS, CDR2 SASEGT. The CDR3 nucleotides are TGTGCCAGCAGTGACAGGTTTAGCAATCAGCCCCAGCATTTT. Translated, it gives CASSDRFSNQPQHF.

The rearrangement joins TRBV3-1 (or the pseudogene TRBV3-2) to TRBJ2-5; 10 nucleotides line up with TRBD1. There are 18 residues in the CDR3. CDR1 is LGHDT and CDR2 is YNNKEL in the germline V gene (reference sequence). Trimming removed 0 bases from V and 4 bases from J; junction bases left unmatched: 11. The CDR3 DNA reads TGTGCCAGCAGCCAAGATCTTGCCGGACAGGGGGAGGGAGAGACCCAGTACTTC. It encodes CASSQDLAGQGEGETQYF.

The rearrangement links TRBV24-1 to TRBJ2-2, with D possibly being TRBD2 (5 bases). The CDR3 sequence is 14 residues long. Trimming removed 9 bases at V and 0 bases at J, with 10 bases between. Germline-derived CDR1 and CDR2 are KGHDR and SFDVKD. The CDR3 protein is CATLSGTNTGELFF. In DNA form, the CDR3 reads TGTGCCACCCTCAGCGGAACGAACACCGGGGAGCTGTTTTTT.

The J gene is TRBJ2-5, the V gene TRBV3-1 (or the pseudogene TRBV3-2); 9 bases align to TRBD2. Germline CDR1 is LGHDT and CDR2 is YNNKEL (reference sequence). CDR3 size: 15 residues. The trim removed 4 bases at V and 5 bases at J, leaving 8 bases unmatched. CDR3 loop: CASSPPGTSRETQYF. As DNA, the CDR3 is TGTGCCAGCAGCCCTCCCGGGACTAGCCGTGAGACCCAGTACTTC.

The V call is TRBV11-2, the J call TRBJ2-7; 8 positions agree with TRBD2. The CDR3 spans 17 residues. Germline CDR1 SGHAT, CDR2 FQNNGV. V lost 0 bases and J lost 0; bases outside the gene matches: 7. CDR3 nucleotide sequence: TGTGCCAGCAGCTTAGATCTCTCGGGGGGGAGCTCCTACGAGCAGTACTTC. Its translation is CASSLDLSGGSSYEQYF.